These 29 T cell receptor beta chains share one sample of origin, sequenced in a study of blood T cell repertoires in COVID-19. Data came from immunoSEQ multiplex PCR; TCRdb stores just in-frame clones and leaves some out. Here the sample spans some 170,000 clones, about four fifths being singletons. What was sequenced was peripheral blood. Source of these receptors: a man in his sixties with active or convalescent COVID-19.

This chain links TRBV5-4 with TRBJ2-5, with TRBD2 identical over 11 bases. The germline CDR1 and CDR2 sequences are SGHNT and YYREEE (reference sequence). J was trimmed by 3 bases and V by 4 bases; bases with no gene match: 5. This CDR3 has 15 amino acids. The CDR3 is CASSPRGLAEETQYF. The CDR3 coding sequence is TGTGCCAGCAGCCCAAGGGGACTAGCGGAAGAGACCCAGTACTTC. Supplemented by reference TRBV5-4 and TRBJ2-5, the full variable domain reads ETGVTQSPTHLIKTRGQQVTLRCSSQSGHNTVSWYQQALGQGPQFIFQYYREEENGRGNFPPRFSGLQFPNYSSELNVNALELDDSALYLCASSPRGLAEETQYFGPGTRLLVL.

The chain's CDR3 is CASSSGTENTEAFF. The CDR3 nucleotides are TGCGCCAGCAGCTCCGGGACAGAAAACACTGAAGCTTTCTTT. This rearrangement joins TRBV5-1 to TRBJ1-1; TRBD1 matches at 7 bases. The CDR3 runs 14 residues. J gave up 2 bases and V 3 bases, and 4 bases lay outside the gene matches. Germline lookup yields CDR1 SGHRS and CDR2 YFSETQ.

This chain uses TRBV5-1 with TRBJ1-6; possible D gene TRBD1, 5 bases. CDR1 is SGHRS and CDR2 is YFSETQ in the germline V gene. V lost 1 base and J lost 5, with 13 bases in between. There are 16 residues in the CDR3. In nucleotides, the CDR3 is TGCGCCAGCAGCTTGTCGGCAGGGCCCAATAATTCACCCCTCCACTTT. It is translated as CASSLSAGPNNSPLHF.

The chain combines TRBV10-3 with TRBJ1-1; tentative D call: TRBD1 (6 bases). V was trimmed by 5 bases and J by 3 bases, leaving 13 bases between them. This CDR3 is built from 14 residues. Looked up from germline, CDR1 is ENHRY and CDR2 is SYGVKD. This chain's CDR3 is CAISPGVRDTEAFF. The CDR3 nucleotides read TGTGCCATCAGTCCAGGGGTCCGGGACACTGAAGCTTTCTTT.

In its sample, this clone was seen a few times. The chain combines TRBV9 with TRBJ1-2, with unresolved D. Trimming removed 3 bases from V and 6 bases from J, with 15 bases in between. Germline V gene data show CDR1 as SGDLS and CDR2 as YYNGEE. The CDR3 covers 14 residues. CDR3 coding DNA: TGTGCCAGCAGCGGACTCGGCGGGCGGGATGGCTACACCTTC. Translated, it gives CASSGLGGRDGYTF.

This clone was counted ten times or more. The chain employs TRBV18 and TRBJ2-7; no clear D. Per the germline V gene, CDR1 is KGHSH and CDR2 is LQKENI. V lost 3 bases and J lost 0, with 9 bases in between. CDR3 size: 14 residues. For the CDR3, the DNA is TGTGCCAGCTCACCGGCCAGCGACTCCTACGAGCAGTACTTC. It yields the protein CASSPASDSYEQYF.

The rearrangement joins TRBV2 to TRBJ2-1, with TRBD1 as a possible D gene (6 bases). V was clipped by 5 bases and J by 6 bases, with 11 bases between them. Looked up from germline, CDR1 is SNHLY and CDR2 is FYNNEI. The CDR3 covers 13 residues. This chain's CDR3 is CASSKQGVNEQFF. The CDR3, as DNA: TGTGCCAGCAGTAAACAGGGTGTCAATGAGCAGTTCTTC.

CDR3 in amino acids: CAMLKRGERSGQPQHF. DNA of the CDR3: TGCGCCATGCTAAAGAGGGGTGAAAGGAGCGGGCAGCCCCAGCATTTT. The rearrangement joins TRBV10-1 to TRBJ1-5; D is possibly TRBD1 (5 bases). The V gene lost 10 bases and the J gene lost 7 bases, with 26 bases spanning the gap. CDR1 is WNHNN and CDR2 is SYGVQD in the germline V gene (reference sequence). The CDR3 runs 16 residues.

This rearrangement joins TRBV11-1 to TRBJ2-3, with 7 bases lining up with TRBD1. The CDR3 runs 14 residues. CDR1 SGHAT and CDR2 FQDESV come from the germline V gene (reference sequence). V dropped 7 bases and J dropped 5; count of bases not matched to a gene: 9. The CDR3 here is CASNRGGIGDTQYF. In DNA form, the CDR3 reads TGTGCCAGCAACCGAGGGGGCATCGGAGATACGCAGTATTTT.

The chain links TRBV2 to TRBJ1-1; D is unresolved. The CDR3 loop spans 15 amino acids. V gave up 4 bases and J gave up 1 base, with 13 bases separating them. Germline-derived CDR1 and CDR2 are SNHLY and FYNNEI. The CDR3, as DNA: TGTGCCAGCAGTGGGGGAGGGTCTCCGAACACTGAAGCTTTCTTT. Translating gives CASSGGGSPNTEAFF.

The chain recombines TRBV28 with TRBJ1-5, with 7 bases matching TRBD1. Per germline, CDR1 MDHEN and CDR2 SYDVKM. The CDR3 is 16 residues long. Trimming removed 4 bases from V and 2 bases from J; junction bases left unmatched: 8. The CDR3 region is CASSSGGGQGNQPQHF. In DNA, the CDR3 is TGTGCCAGCAGTTCCGGTGGAGGACAGGGCAATCAGCCCCAGCATTTT.

This clone appeared a few times. The chain links TRBV28 to TRBJ1-4, with a possible D match to TRBD1 (6 bases). Germline V gene sequence: CDR1 MDHEN, CDR2 SYDVKM. Trimming took 6 bases from V and 14 from J, leaving 16 bases between them. CDR3 length: 12 amino acids. The CDR3 spells CASRGAPYALFF. The CDR3 coding sequence is TGTGCCAGCAGGGGGGCTCCATACGCGCTGTTTTTT.

The gene calls are TRBV10-3 and TRBJ1-3, with 7 nucleotides matching TRBD1. The CDR3 runs 15 residues. Germline V lookup: CDR1 ENHRY, CDR2 SYGVKD. The junction had 3 bases not matched to a gene; V was cut back by 1 base and J by 3 bases. The CDR3 region has the DNA TGTGCCATCAGTGAGTTTGGACAGGATGGAAACACCATATATTTT. Encoded protein: CAISEFGQDGNTIYF.

V usage is TRBV11-3 and J usage is TRBJ2-1; a possible D gene is TRBD2 (6 bases). Germline CDR1 is SGHNT and CDR2 is YENEEA. With 1 base removed from V and 3 bases from J, the gap between germline ends came to 13 bases. There are 16 residues in the CDR3. This chain's CDR3 is CASSLGALRGYNEQFF. The CDR3 DNA sequence: TGTGCCAGCAGCTTAGGGGCATTGCGGGGCTACAATGAGCAGTTCTTC.

The V gene is TRBV2, the J gene TRBJ2-3; 14 nucleotides align to TRBD2. CDR1 is SNHLY and CDR2 is FYNNEI in the germline V gene. Germline trimming cut 8 bases from V and 5 bases from J; bases unmatched to any gene: 3. The length of the CDR3 is 14 residues. CDR3 sequence (DNA): TGTGCCAGCGCTGGACTAGCGGGGGGAGATACGCAGTATTTT. As protein: CASAGLAGGDTQYF.

This chain connects TRBV5-5 to TRBJ2-5; D possibly corresponds to TRBD2 (6 bases). CDR1 and CDR2 from the germline V gene are SGHKS and YYEKEE (reference sequence). The V end lost 2 bases, the J end lost 4 bases, and 15 bases lay between the germline ends. This CDR3 region has 15 residues. The CDR3, as DNA: TGTGCCAGCAGCTTCGGTGTTAAGGGAGGAGAGACCCAGTACTTC. This encodes CASSFGVKGGETQYF. The whole variable domain, remainder taken from reference TRBV5-5 and TRBJ2-5, is DAGVTQSPTHLIKTRGQQVTLRCSPISGHKSVSWYQQVLGQGPQFIFQYYEKEERGRGNFPDRFSARQFPNYSSELNVNALLLGDSALYLCASSFGVKGGETQYFGPGTRLLVL.

This clone turned up a few times. The rearrangement links TRBV9 to TRBJ1-4; D is ambiguous. This CDR3 region has 14 residues. The V and J ends lost 4 bases and 2 bases respectively, with 9 bases between them. Looked up from germline, CDR1 is SGDLS and CDR2 is YYNGEE. Here the CDR3 reads CASSPPGTNEKLFF. The CDR3 DNA reads as TGTGCCAGCAGCCCGCCGGGGACTAATGAAAAACTGTTTTTT.

This chain connects TRBV5-1 to TRBJ1-5; 8 bases map to TRBD1. The CDR3 has 14 amino acids. Germline assignment: CDR1 SGHRS and CDR2 YFSETQ. V shed 4 bases and J 5 bases; nucleotides not matched to a gene: 5. CDR3 region: CASSRGTGDQPQHF. CDR3 nucleotide sequence: TGCGCCAGCAGCCGGGGGACAGGCGATCAGCCCCAGCATTTT.

This chain links TRBV5-5 with TRBJ1-5, with D tentatively TRBD1 (5 bases). This CDR3 has 16 amino acids. In germline, CDR1 is SGHKS, CDR2 YYEKEE (reference sequence). Trimming removed 3 bases at V and 3 bases at J, with 16 bases between. The CDR3 loop is CASSSIGDWDNQPQHF. DNA of the CDR3: TGTGCCAGCAGCTCAATTGGGGACTGGGACAATCAGCCCCAGCATTTT.

CDR3 DNA sequence: TGCGCCAGCAGCCTGCGGAGGGGCCCCCCGAGGGAGCAGTACTTC. Translation gives CASSLRRGPPREQYF. The V and J genes are TRBV5-1 and TRBJ2-7, with D possibly matching TRBD2 (6 bases). The germline CDR1 and CDR2 sequences are SGHRS and YFSETQ. The V end was cut by 4 bases, the J end by 7 bases, with 21 bases between. The CDR3 is 15 residues long.

The CDR3 nucleotides read TGTGCCAGCACTTCAAAGACAGGTTCCTACGAGCAGTACTTC. Protein: CASTSKTGSYEQYF. The genes are TRBV6-5 and TRBJ2-7, with D possibly TRBD1 on 6 matching bases. CDR1 is MNHEY and CDR2 is SVGAGI in the germline V gene. CDR3 length: 14 amino acids. V gave up 7 bases and J gave up 1 base, with 14 bases separating them.

V and J are TRBV11-2 and TRBJ1-2, with D possibly TRBD1 on 6 matching bases. V was shortened by 0 bases and J by 8 bases, with 13 bases between the two germline ends. Looked up from germline, CDR1 is SGHAT and CDR2 is FQNNGV. The CDR3 runs 14 residues. CDR3 amino acids: CASSLEGASSGYTF. The DNA for the CDR3 is TGTGCCAGCAGCTTAGAGGGGGCGTCATCAGGCTACACCTTC.

The J gene is TRBJ2-2, the V gene TRBV11-3, with D possibly being TRBD2 (6 bases). The CDR3 covers 17 residues. The germline gives CDR1 SGHNT, CDR2 YENEEA. The ends were cut back, 8 bases at V and 1 base at J, with 20 bases in the middle. CDR3: CASGGGYGAGNTGELFF. DNA for the CDR3: TGTGCCAGCGGAGGAGGGTACGGAGCGGGGAACACCGGGGAGCTGTTTTTT. The full variable domain, its missing parts supplied by reference TRBV11-3 and TRBJ2-2, is EAGVVQSPRYKIIEKKQPVAFWCNPISGHNTLYWYLQNLGQGPELLIRYENEEAVDDSQLPKDRFSAERLKGVDSTLKIQPAELGDSAVYLCASGGGYGAGNTGELFFGEGSRLTVL.

This clone was detected only once. The chain links TRBV18 to TRBJ2-1; a possible D gene is TRBD2 (6 bases). The germline gives CDR1 KGHSH, CDR2 LQKENI. V dropped 0 bases and J dropped 4 bases, with 10 bases sitting between them. This CDR3 is built from 15 residues. For the CDR3, the DNA is TGTGCCAGCTCACCACCTCTGACTAGATACAATGAGCAGTTCTTC. Protein: CASSPPLTRYNEQFF.

This clone was found once. Here the CDR3 reads CSVEKQGTEAFF. In DNA, the CDR3 is TGCAGCGTTGAGAAGCAGGGGACTGAAGCTTTCTTT. The chain uses TRBV29-1 and TRBJ1-1; a possible D gene is TRBD1 (6 bases). Germline CDR1 and CDR2: SQVTM and ANQGSEA. This CDR3 region has 12 residues. V was clipped by 3 bases and J by 5 bases, with 10 bases between them.

The chain is built from TRBV4-1 and TRBJ2-2; TRBD1 matches 9 bases. The V segment lost 4 bases and the J segment 4 bases; nucleotides outside the gene matches: 13. The CDR3 length is 18 residues. Germline lookup yields CDR1 MGHRA and CDR2 YSYEKL. CDR3 amino acids: CASSLFRPQGASTGELFF. CDR3 bases: TGCGCCAGCAGCCTCTTTCGACCACAGGGGGCGAGCACCGGGGAGCTGTTTTTT.

The rearrangement uses TRBV27 and TRBJ1-6; D ambiguous. CDR3 length equals 15 residues. Per germline, CDR1 MNHEY and CDR2 SMNVEV (reference sequence). V dropped 5 bases and J dropped 3 bases, with 11 bases sitting between them. The CDR3, as DNA: TGTGCCAGCAGTCCACGGCGGGACTATAATTCACCCCTCCACTTT. Its protein product is CASSPRRDYNSPLHF.

The rearrangement links TRBV4-1 to TRBJ2-1; the match to TRBD2 covers 9 bases. V trimming: 7 bases; J trimming: 4 bases; junction bases outside the gene matches: 5. The CDR3 length is 14 residues. Germline CDR1 reads MGHRA; CDR2 reads YSYEKL. The CDR3 is CASTEREEYNEQFF. The CDR3 region has the DNA TGCGCCAGCACCGAGCGGGAGGAGTACAATGAGCAGTTCTTC.

The V and J genes are TRBV5-1 and TRBJ1-4; D not resolved. The CDR3 is made up of 17 amino acids. Germline-derived CDR1 and CDR2 are SGHRS and YFSETQ. Trimming took off 3 bases at V and 6 bases at J, with 21 bases between the two ends. The CDR3 sequence is CASSYLGGPGPDEKLFF. The DNA of the CDR3 is TGCGCCAGCAGCTACCTCGGAGGACCCGGGCCCGATGAAAAACTGTTTTTT.